These 9 T cell receptor beta chains originate from one sample sequenced in a study of blood T cells in healthy people across ages. Together with a sample-barcoded 5' primer, a J-beta primer mix was included in a second PCR lasting about 6 to 11 cycles. TCRdb passed the 5' RACE reads through MiXCR, listing each CDR3 protein once. Seen here are 1.5 million to 2 million distinct CDR3 sequences, 28% observed once, and the top ten hold over 7%. The sample taken for sequencing was blood. Receptors were obtained from a woman in her twenties or thirties in good health.

This clonotype was seen a single time. This sequence joins TRBV12-3 or TRBV12-4 and TRBJ1-5; D possibly corresponds to TRBD1 (5 bases). The CDR3 runs to 14 residues. Trimming took 2 bases from V and 7 from J, leaving 12 bases between them. CDR3 protein: CASSLSRAGQPQHF. CDR3 coding DNA: TGTGCCAGCAGTTTATCCAGGGCGGGCCAGCCCCAGCATTTT.

This clonotype showed up just a few times. The chain uses TRBV25-1 and TRBJ2-1; no reliable D call. Germline V gene lookup returns CDR1 MGHDK and CDR2 SYGVNS. CDR3 length: 14 amino acids. V lost 0 bases and J lost 5, with 8 bases in between. CDR3 nucleotides: TGTGCCAGCAGTGAATATGGCAGCGACAATGAGCAGTTCTTC. It is translated as CASSEYGSDNEQFF.

The V call is TRBV7-2, the J call TRBJ2-3, with TRBD1 matching over 7 bases. Germline CDR1 and CDR2: SGHTA and FQGNSA. With 8 bases clipped from V and 4 bases from J, the junction kept 3 bases outside the gene matches. CDR3 length: 12 amino acids. The DNA of the CDR3 is TGTGCCAGCGGGACAGTTTCAGATACGCAGTATTTT. As protein: CASGTVSDTQYF.

The V and J genes are TRBV11-2 and TRBJ2-7; D remains ambiguous. Germline V gene data show CDR1 as SGHAT and CDR2 as FQNNGV. V was pared by 1 base and J by 6 bases, with 19 bases between. The CDR3 is made up of 16 amino acids. CDR3 residues: CASSLALMRQTSEQYF. CDR3 DNA sequence: TGTGCCAGCAGCTTAGCCTTAATGCGTCAGACCTCCGAGCAGTACTTC. The entire variable domain, with the rest obtained from reference TRBV11-2 and TRBJ2-7, is as follows: EAGVAQSPRYKIIEKRQSVAFWCNPISGHATLYWYQQILGQGPKLLIQFQNNGVVDDSQLPKDRFSAERLKGVDSTLKIQPAKLEDSAVYLCASSLALMRQTSEQYFGPGTRLTVT.

Notes on this clonotype: It may be a read error: a sequence one base away is much more abundant. The chain joins TRBV12-3 or TRBV12-4 to TRBJ1-2; TRBD1 is a possible D gene (5 bases). The CDR3 runs 13 residues. Trimming removed 5 bases from V and 1 base from J, with 8 bases in between. The CDR3 bases are TGTGCCAGCAGTGATGACAGTAACTATGGCTACACCTTC. Protein product: CASSDDSNYGYTF.

The CDR3 DNA is TGTGCCAGCAGTACGACCGGGGACAGCTCGCAGTATTTT. The encoded protein is CASSTTGDSSQYF. The chain couples TRBV7-2 to TRBJ2-3; TRBD1 agrees at 7 bases. There are 13 residues in the CDR3. J was trimmed by 10 bases and V by 6 bases; bases with no gene match: 10. Germline lookup yields CDR1 SGHTA and CDR2 FQGNSA. Full variable domain (outside the CDR3, taken from reference TRBV7-2 and TRBJ2-3): GAGVSQSPSNKVTEKGKDVELRCDPISGHTALYWYRQSLGQGLEFLIYFQGNSAPDKSGLPSDRFSAERTGGSVSTLTIQRTQQEDSAVYLCASSTTGDSSQYFGPGTRLTVL.

This rearrangement joins TRBV7-9 to TRBJ1-3; D uncertain. The V gene lost 3 bases and the J gene lost 2 bases, with 11 bases spanning the gap. The CDR3 is 15 residues long. Germline V gives CDR1 SEHNR, CDR2 FQNEAQ (reference sequence). CDR3: CASSFLRDPGNTIYF. The CDR3 bases are TGTGCCAGCAGCTTTCTCCGGGATCCTGGAAACACCATATATTTT.

The chain employs TRBV25-1 and TRBJ2-5; 10 nucleotides align to TRBD1. CDR1 is MGHDK and CDR2 is SYGVNS in the germline V gene. This CDR3 is 17 amino acids long. V lost 6 bases to trimming and J lost 3 bases; unmatched junction nucleotides: 13. The CDR3 coding sequence is TGTGCCAGCAGCCACCCCCCGGGACAGGGGTCCGAAGAGACCCAGTACTTC. It codes for CASSHPPGQGSEETQYF.

The chain recombines TRBV7-2 with TRBJ2-2; D perhaps matches TRBD1 (6 bases). The CDR3 consists of 17 residues. CDR1 is SGHTA and CDR2 is FQGNSA in the germline V gene. V lost 2 bases to trimming and J lost 3 bases, with 16 bases between them. The CDR3 reads CASSLITGSFDTGELFF. The CDR3 DNA sequence: TGTGCCAGCAGCTTAATTACAGGGTCATTCGACACCGGGGAGCTGTTTTTT.